This TCR beta chain was documented in a study of naive and memory T cell subsets. Both TRBC1 and TRBC2 were covered by a beta constant-region primer of two equimolar oligonucleotides. TCRdb fed the UMI-ligation and nested PCR reads into MiXCR, producing one record per CDR3 protein. The sample has some 36,000 distinct CDR3 sequences, 10% to 15% seen once. Germline V gene data show CDR1 as MDHEN and CDR2 as SYDVKM. V shed 5 bases, J shed 9 bases, and the junction held 8 bases outside the gene matches. This CDR3 has 15 amino acids. The TCR was taken from a human donor in good health. What was sequenced was effector memory CD4+ T cells from blood. Regarding subset: effector memory, CD45RA- CD27-. This chain connects TRBV28 to TRBJ1-6; TRBD1 aligns across 9 bases. In nucleotides, the CDR3 is TGTGCCAGCAGTCCTCCGGGACAGGGTTTTTCACCCCTCCACTTT. The encoded protein is CASSPPGQGFSPLHF. Full variable domain (missing parts from reference TRBV28 and TRBJ1-6): DVKVTQSSRYLVKRTGEKVFLECVQDMDHENMFWYRQDPGLGLRLIYFSYDVKMKEKGDIPEGYSVSREKKERFSLILESASTNQTSMYLCASSPPGQGFSPLHFGNGTRLTVT.